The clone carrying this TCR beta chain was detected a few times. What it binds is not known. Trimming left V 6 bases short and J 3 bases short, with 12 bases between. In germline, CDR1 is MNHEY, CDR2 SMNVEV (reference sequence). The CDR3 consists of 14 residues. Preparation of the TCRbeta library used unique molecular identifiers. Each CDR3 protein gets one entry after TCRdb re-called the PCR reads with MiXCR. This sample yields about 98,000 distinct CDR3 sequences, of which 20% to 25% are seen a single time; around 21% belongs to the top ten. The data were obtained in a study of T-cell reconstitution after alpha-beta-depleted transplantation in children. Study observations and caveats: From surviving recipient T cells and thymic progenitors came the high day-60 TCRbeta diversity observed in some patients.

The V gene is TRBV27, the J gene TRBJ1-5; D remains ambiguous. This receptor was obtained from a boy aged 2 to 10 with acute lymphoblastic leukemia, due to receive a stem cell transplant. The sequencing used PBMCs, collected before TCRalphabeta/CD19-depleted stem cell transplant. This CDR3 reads CASRLGGPNQPQHF. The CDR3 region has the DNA TGTGCCAGCAGACTGGGCGGTCCCAATCAGCCCCAGCATTTT.